Described below is a single T cell receptor (beta chain) sequence and its context. The data derive from a study of blood T cells in healthy people across ages. A J-beta primer mix and a sample-barcoded 5' primer were used in a second PCR of roughly 7 to 12 cycles. TCRdb redid the calling of the 5' RACE reads with MiXCR, one entry per CDR3 protein. The table has fewer than 1,200,000 distinct CDR3 sequences, about 23% seen once; the top ten hold about 0.72%. The CDR3 has 15 residues. Germline loops: CDR1 MGHRA, CDR2 YSYEKL. Trimming took 3 bases from V and 1 from J; bases not matched to a gene: 3. This sample also appeared in a second study, on T cells of mothers and their children.

J is TRBJ1-1 and V is TRBV4-1, with 9 bases matching TRBD1. The sequencing sample was made of blood. The TCR originated in a girl aged 2 to 9 in good health. CDR3 protein: CASSHGTGPNTEAFF. Here the CDR3 DNA reads TGCGCCAGCAGCCACGGGACAGGGCCGAACACTGAAGCTTTCTTT.